Presented here are 14 T cell receptor beta chains from one specimen sequenced in a study of T-cell reconstitution after alpha-beta-depleted transplantation in children. TCRbeta library preparation incorporated unique molecular identifiers. MiXCR, run by TCRdb on the PCR reads, gives a single entry per CDR3 protein. The sample consists of 250,000 to 300,000 distinct CDR3 sequences, around 7.3% of them appearing once. Study results and limitations: Fresh T-cell production supplied most of the T-cell counts and diversity seen one year after transplant.

Their antigens remain unidentified. Sequenced here: peripheral blood, sampled 360 days after TCRalphabeta/CD19-depleted stem cell transplant. These receptor sequences come from a female patient between 2 and 10 years old who had a stem cell transplant for Fanconi anemia, so the T cells may come from the graft donor.

In this sample, this clonotype turned up a few times. The J gene is TRBJ2-7, the V gene TRBV2; no reliable D call. This CDR3 region has 14 residues. Per the germline V gene, CDR1 is SNHLY and CDR2 is FYNNEI. V was pared by 5 bases and J by 2 bases, with 13 bases between. CDR3 region: CASSQDGGTYEQYF. The CDR3 nucleotides are TGTGCCAGCAGTCAGGACGGCGGCACCTACGAGCAGTACTTC.

This clonotype has more than one count but fewer than ten. The chain uses TRBV7-2 and TRBJ1-3, with TRBD1 matching over 7 bases. The CDR3 covers 17 residues. Trimming at V came to 5 bases and at J to 0 bases, leaving 10 bases not matched to a gene. Germline CDR1 is SGHTA and CDR2 is FQGNSA. The CDR3 sequence: CASSMMTGINSGNTIYF. CDR3 bases: TGTGCCAGCAGCATGATGACAGGGATTAACTCTGGAAACACCATATATTTT.

This clonotype was recorded a few times. This rearrangement joins TRBV7-8 to TRBJ1-3; the D gene is possibly TRBD1 (5 bases). Between the trimmed V and J ends, which lost 1 base and 3 bases, there was a span of 16 bases. The CDR3 runs to 17 residues. Germline V lookup: CDR1 SGHVS, CDR2 FQNEAQ. The CDR3 protein is CASSLDYSGLVGNTIYF. CDR3 in DNA: TGTGCCAGCAGCTTAGATTATTCGGGACTGGTTGGAAACACCATATATTTT.

This clonotype has a count of ten or more. The chain links TRBV11-2 to TRBJ2-7; 9 bases line up with TRBD2. CDR3 length: 17 residues. With V trimmed by 0 bases and J by 4 bases, 10 bases remained unmatched. Looked up from germline, CDR1 is SGHAT and CDR2 is FQNNGV. For the CDR3, the DNA is TGTGCCAGCAGCTTAGAATCCCTAGCGGGGCAGGTTTACGAGCAGTACGTC. It specifies CASSLESLAGQVYEQYV.

This clonotype was seen ten or more times. The chain couples TRBV12-3 or TRBV12-4 to TRBJ2-7, with D perhaps matching TRBD1 or TRBD2 (5 bases each). The ends were cut back, 3 bases at V and 6 bases at J, with 15 bases in the middle. The CDR3 has 14 amino acids. This CDR3 is CASSFPGTASEQYF. The DNA of the CDR3 is TGTGCCAGCAGTTTTCCAGGGACGGCCTCCGAGCAGTACTTC.

The chain uses TRBV5-6 and TRBJ1-1; a weak D match, TRBD1 (5 bases). This CDR3 is built from 15 residues. Germline V gene data show CDR1 as SGHDT and CDR2 as YYEEEE. Between the trimmed V and J ends, which lost 0 bases and 6 bases, there was a span of 15 bases. CDR3 nucleotides: TGTGCCAGCAGCTTGGCCGGGCGTACGACAGCTGAAGCTTTCTTT. Translating it yields CASSLAGRTTAEAFF.

The J gene is TRBJ1-1, the V gene TRBV4-2, with D unresolved. The V gene's germline CDR1 is LGHNA and CDR2 YNFKEQ. V lost 5 bases and J lost 1, with 14 bases in between. The CDR3 runs 15 residues. The CDR3 sequence: CASSYAGPPNTEAFF. CDR3 bases: TGTGCCAGCAGCTACGCCGGGCCACCGAACACTGAAGCTTTCTTT.

The chain joins TRBV6-2 or TRBV6-3 to TRBJ2-5, with TRBD2 matching over 7 bases. V gave up 6 bases and J gave up 0 bases; unmatched junction bases: 7. Germline V gives CDR1 MNHEY, CDR2 SVGEGT. The CDR3 covers 15 residues. In nucleotides, the CDR3 is TGTGCCAGCAGCCGACTAGCAGACTACCAAGAGACCCAGTACTTC. Residues: CASSRLADYQETQYF.

This clonotype was counted at least ten times. This chain joins TRBV29-1 and TRBJ2-3, with a weak D call TRBD2 (6 bases). Germline CDR1 reads SQVTM; CDR2 reads ANQGSEA. CDR3 length equals 14 residues. V lost 5 bases and J lost 1, with 13 bases in between. The CDR3: CSVWDSSGTDTQYF. For the CDR3, the DNA is TGCAGCGTTTGGGACTCATCTGGCACAGATACGCAGTATTTT.

This clonotype occurred many times. J is TRBJ2-7 and V is TRBV9; no clear D gene. This CDR3 is 12 amino acids long. V was clipped by 4 bases and J by 6 bases, with 11 bases between them. In germline, CDR1 is SGDLS, CDR2 YYNGEE. CDR3 nucleotide sequence: TGTGCCAGCAGCTCCGCCGCAGGCGAGCAGTACTTC. As protein: CASSSAAGEQYF.

V and J are TRBV15 and TRBJ2-3, with 9 positions matching TRBD2. This CDR3 spans 15 amino acids. Per the germline V gene, CDR1 is LNHNV and CDR2 is YYDKDF (reference sequence). With 6 bases clipped from V and 1 base from J, the junction kept 5 bases outside the gene matches. In DNA form, the CDR3 reads TGTGCCACCAGGAGGACTAGCGTTGGCACAGATACGCAGTATTTT. It specifies CATRRTSVGTDTQYF.

The table lists this clonotype with many counts. The chain joins TRBV5-1 to TRBJ2-3; 11 bases fit TRBD2. CDR3 length: 18 amino acids. CDR1 and CDR2 from the germline V gene are SGHRS and YFSETQ. V dropped 0 bases and J dropped 1; count of bases not matched to a gene: 7. DNA of the CDR3: TGCGCCAGCAGCTTGGCCCCTAGCGGGGGGAAAGGCACAGATACGCAGTATTTT. Translating gives CASSLAPSGGKGTDTQYF.

This clonotype was observed at least ten times. The V gene is TRBV12-3 or TRBV12-4, the J gene TRBJ1-1, with D hard to call. V shed 2 bases and J shed 6 bases, with 7 bases lying between them. This CDR3 region has 12 residues. CDR3 nucleotide sequence: TGTGCCAGCAGTTTATGGGTCTCTGAAGCTTTCTTT. This encodes CASSLWVSEAFF.

In this sample, this clonotype turned up many times. The V gene is TRBV20-1, the J gene TRBJ1-1; D ambiguous. CDR3 length: 13 amino acids. Germline loops: CDR1 DFQATT, CDR2 SNEGSKA (reference sequence). The V and J ends lost 3 bases and 5 bases respectively, with 13 bases between them. The chain's CDR3 is CSARGWAGTEAFF. The DNA for the CDR3 is TGCAGTGCTAGGGGGTGGGCCGGGACTGAAGCTTTCTTT.